This TCR beta chain stems from a study of OX40 agonist ivuxolimab in advanced cancers. Study results and limitations: Some patients who did not respond also had low normalized T-cell clonal expansion. Expanded clones tended on average to be more numerous among CD8+ T cells than CD4+.

Profiled with immunoSEQ multiplex PCR; TCRdb holds only in-frame clones, not every one. The sample has around 20,000 clones, around 78% seen once. Blood got drawn at baseline, again on cycle 4 day 1, and then on cycle 7 day 1. About this clone itself: The antigen remains undetermined.

The CDR3 runs 13 residues. Germline CDR1 reads SGHRS; CDR2 reads YFSETQ. Between the trimmed V and J ends, which lost 4 bases and 6 bases, there was a span of 11 bases. The TCR was taken from an adult with an advanced solid tumor such as melanoma, head and neck, liver or kidney cancer. The rearrangement links TRBV5-1 to TRBJ2-1; the D is unclear. The sample here was CD4+ or CD8+ T cells sorted from blood, taken in a trial of the OX40 agonist ivuxolimab. CDR3 in amino acids: CASSLRPPNEQFF. The CDR3, as DNA: TGCGCCAGCAGCCTACGACCCCCCAATGAGCAGTTCTTC. The variable domain in full, completed from reference TRBV5-1 and TRBJ2-1, reads KAGVTQTPRYLIKTRGQQVTLSCSPISGHRSVSWYQQTPGQGLQFLFEYFSETQRNKGNFPGRFSGRQFSNSRSEMNVSTLELGDSALYLCASSLRPPNEQFFGPGTRLTVL.